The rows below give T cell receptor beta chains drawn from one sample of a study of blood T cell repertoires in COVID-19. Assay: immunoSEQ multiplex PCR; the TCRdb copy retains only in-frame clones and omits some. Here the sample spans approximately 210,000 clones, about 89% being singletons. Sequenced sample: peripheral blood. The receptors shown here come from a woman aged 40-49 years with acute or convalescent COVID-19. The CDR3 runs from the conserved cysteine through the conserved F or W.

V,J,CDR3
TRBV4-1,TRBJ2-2,CASKPGSGTSGNHGELFF
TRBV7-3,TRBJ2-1,CASSLRSGYNEQFF
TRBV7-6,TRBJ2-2,CASSLEIGTGSGELFF
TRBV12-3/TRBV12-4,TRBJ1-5,CASSFVNQPQHF
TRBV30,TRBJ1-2,CAWSVIGRGKGGYTF
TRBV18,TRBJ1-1,CASSADRLNTEAFF
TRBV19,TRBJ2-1,CASSLGRGNYNEQFF
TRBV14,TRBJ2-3,CASSTGTDTQYF
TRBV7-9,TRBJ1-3,CASSPRTGLSGNTIYF
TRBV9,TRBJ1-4,CASSARPGTGNEKLFF
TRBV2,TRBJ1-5,CASSPDRGGNQPQHF
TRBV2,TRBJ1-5,CASNGQAQGPQHF
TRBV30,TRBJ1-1,CAWTVEWGGTEAFF
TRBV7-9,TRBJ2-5,CASSLGQRETQYF
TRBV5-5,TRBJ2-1,CASSLYSTSGDNEQFF
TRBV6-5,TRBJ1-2,CASRLIRGSHYGYTF
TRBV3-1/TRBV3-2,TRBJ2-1,CASSQDRGYNEQFF
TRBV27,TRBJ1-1,CASSLSLELLGRLGAFF
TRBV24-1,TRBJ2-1,CATSDWGGLSYNEQFF
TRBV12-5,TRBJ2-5,CASGLVVGTGRTETQYF
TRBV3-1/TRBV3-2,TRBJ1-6,CASSQGGQGSYNSPLHF
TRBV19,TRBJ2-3,CASSSRLAGGRGDTQYF
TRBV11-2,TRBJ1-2,CASSTNRVGYTF
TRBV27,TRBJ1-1,CASSFGGVGTEAFF
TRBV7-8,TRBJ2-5,CASSPGQWETQYF
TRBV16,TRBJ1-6,CASSPLQTGIDSPLHF
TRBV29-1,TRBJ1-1,CSVQGARGPNTEAFF
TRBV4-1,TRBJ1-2,CASSQDPAGTGDGYTF
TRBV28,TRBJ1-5,CASSLLAGNQPQHF
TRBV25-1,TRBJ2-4,CASSESGDRAIQYF
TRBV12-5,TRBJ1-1,CASGPYALITEAFF
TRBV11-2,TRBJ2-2,CASSLEITGGHGELFF
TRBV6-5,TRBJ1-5,CASSYGSGGNQPQHF
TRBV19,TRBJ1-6,CASSPTGSPRISNSPLHF
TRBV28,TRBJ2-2,CASSPPTGGGTGELFF
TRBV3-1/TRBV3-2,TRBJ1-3,CASSHRSGNTIYF
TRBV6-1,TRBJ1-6,CASSESSRYNSPLHF
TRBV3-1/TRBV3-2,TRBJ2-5,CASSPPAETQYF
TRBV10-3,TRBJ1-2,CAISGRSGTGVDGYTF
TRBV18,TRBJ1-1,CASSPILSLRGPSEAFF
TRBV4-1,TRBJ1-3,CASSPQGEQFGNTIYF
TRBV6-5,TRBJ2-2,CASSYPGGNTGELFF
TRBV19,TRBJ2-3,CASSRVSGGPDTQYF
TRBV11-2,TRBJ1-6,CASSLFPASGTPLHF
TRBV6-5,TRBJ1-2,CASRLGTWEGGYTF